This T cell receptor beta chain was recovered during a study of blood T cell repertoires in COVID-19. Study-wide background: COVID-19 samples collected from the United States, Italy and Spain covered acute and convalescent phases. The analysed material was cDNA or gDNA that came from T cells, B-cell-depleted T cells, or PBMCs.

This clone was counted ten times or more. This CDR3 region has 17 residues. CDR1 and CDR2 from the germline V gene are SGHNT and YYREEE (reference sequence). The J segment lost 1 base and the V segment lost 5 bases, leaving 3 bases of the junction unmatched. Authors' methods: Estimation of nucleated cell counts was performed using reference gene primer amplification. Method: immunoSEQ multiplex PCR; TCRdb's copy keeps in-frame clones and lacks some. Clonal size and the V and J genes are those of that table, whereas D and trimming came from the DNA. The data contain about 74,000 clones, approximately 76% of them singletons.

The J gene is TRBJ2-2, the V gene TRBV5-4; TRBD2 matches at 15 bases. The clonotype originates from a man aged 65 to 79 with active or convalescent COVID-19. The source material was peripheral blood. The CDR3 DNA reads TGTGCCAGCAGGATGGGACTAGCGGGGGGGAACACCGGGGAGCTGTTTTTT. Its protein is CASRMGLAGGNTGELFF. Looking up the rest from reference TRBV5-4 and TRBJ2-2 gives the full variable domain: ETGVTQSPTHLIKTRGQQVTLRCSSQSGHNTVSWYQQALGQGPQFIFQYYREEENGRGNFPPRFSGLQFPNYSSELNVNALELDDSALYLCASRMGLAGGNTGELFFGEGSRLTVL.